The 9 T cell receptor beta chains in this list originate from one sample, sequenced in a study of shared clonotypes between healthy human individuals. Profiled with immunoSEQ multiplex PCR; TCRdb holds only in-frame clones, not every one. The sample yields 1,500,000 or so clones, just under 99% seen once. Sample: naive CD4+ T cells sorted from blood. Noted subset: CD45RA+ positively selected. The receptors here all came from a man aged 25 to 40 in good health.

V and J are TRBV19 and TRBJ1-5, with TRBD1 matching 9 bases. Germline loops: CDR1 LNHDA, CDR2 SQIVND (reference sequence). V shed 5 bases, J shed 5 bases, and the junction held 10 bases outside the gene matches. The CDR3 contains 16 residues. CDR3 loop: CASSPRTGANDQPQHF. The CDR3 region has the DNA TGTGCCAGTAGTCCCCGGACAGGGGCCAACGATCAGCCCCAGCATTTT.

The chain recombines TRBV4-1 with TRBJ2-4; TRBD1 or TRBD2 may be the D gene (7 bases each). Germline V gene sequence: CDR1 MGHRA, CDR2 YSYEKL. Trimming took 2 bases from V and 8 from J, leaving 16 bases between them. This CDR3 spans 15 amino acids. CDR3 sequence: CASSQIQGRGDIQYF. CDR3 nucleotides: TGCGCCAGCAGCCAAATACAGGGGAGGGGGGACATTCAGTACTTC.

The chain employs TRBV28 and TRBJ2-3; 10 bases match TRBD2. The CDR3 spans 16 residues. Germline V gives CDR1 MDHEN, CDR2 SYDVKM. With 5 bases clipped from V and 10 bases from J, the junction kept 15 bases outside the gene matches. CDR3 in amino acids: CASSVQLAGAKAAQYF. CDR3 DNA: TGTGCCAGCAGTGTCCAGCTAGCGGGGGCTAAGGCGGCGCAGTATTTT. Variable domain in full (rest from reference TRBV28 and TRBJ2-3): DVKVTQSSRYLVKRTGEKVFLECVQDMDHENMFWYRQDPGLGLRLIYFSYDVKMKEKGDIPEGYSVSREKKERFSLILESASTNQTSMYLCASSVQLAGAKAAQYFGPGTRLTVL.

This chain's CDR3 is CASSLGGGTGELFF. DNA for the CDR3: TGCGCCAGCAGCTTAGGCGGGGGCACCGGGGAGCTGTTTTTT. The chain employs TRBV5-1 and TRBJ2-2; 7 bases map to TRBD2. Germline lookup yields CDR1 SGHRS and CDR2 YFSETQ. The length of the CDR3 is 14 residues. J gave up 4 bases and V 2 bases, and 2 bases lay outside the gene matches.

The CDR3 sequence: CASSRLRGEQYF. DNA of the CDR3: TGTGCCAGCAGCCGTTTGCGGGGGGAGCAGTACTTC. The rearrangement uses TRBV6-6 and TRBJ2-7, with 7 bases identical to TRBD2. The CDR3 totals 12 residues. Germline V lookup: CDR1 MNHNY, CDR2 SVGAGI (reference sequence). The trim removed 6 bases at V and 7 bases at J, leaving 6 bases unmatched.

This chain connects TRBV6-5 to TRBJ2-2; D remains ambiguous. Per the germline V gene, CDR1 is MNHEY and CDR2 is SVGAGI. This CDR3 has 15 amino acids. Trimming shortened V by 6 bases and J by 0 bases, and 11 bases separated the two germline ends. CDR3 amino acids: CASSGWTSNTGELFF. CDR3 DNA: TGTGCCAGCAGCGGGTGGACCTCGAACACCGGGGAGCTGTTTTTT.

V and J are TRBV11-1 and TRBJ1-2; D unresolved. The length of the CDR3 is 14 residues. CDR1 is SGHAT and CDR2 is FQDESV in the germline V gene (reference sequence). V was pared by 4 bases and J by 1 base, with 10 bases between. In DNA form, the CDR3 reads TGTGCCAGCAGCTCTACTGACCTTAACTATGGCTACACCTTC. As protein: CASSSTDLNYGYTF.

The gene calls are TRBV11-2 and TRBJ2-7; D is possibly TRBD1 (6 bases). This CDR3 region has 14 residues. The V and J ends lost 0 bases and 2 bases respectively, with 8 bases between them. Germline V lookup: CDR1 SGHAT, CDR2 FQNNGV. The CDR3: CASSLDGGTYEQYF. The CDR3 DNA follows: TGTGCCAGCAGCTTAGATGGGGGCACCTACGAGCAGTACTTC.

In this sample, this clone turned up once. The chain links TRBV5-4 to TRBJ2-1; a possible D gene is TRBD1 (5 bases). CDR3 length equals 17 residues. From germline, CDR1 is SGHNT and CDR2 YYREEE (reference sequence). V was pared by 3 bases and J by 0 bases, with 16 bases between. In DNA, the CDR3 is TGTGCCAGCAGCTGGAGACTCAGGGCCAGCTCCTACAATGAGCAGTTCTTC. Amino acids: CASSWRLRASSYNEQFF.